This T cell receptor (beta chain) was identified in a study of CD8 T cells in Susac syndrome. An amount of RNA that ranged from roughly 0.45 to 1 ug was reverse transcribed with random hexamers. TCR beta CDR3 was amplified by immunoSEQ covering 54 Vbeta and 13 Jbeta. TCRdb recomputed calls from the immunoSEQ multiplex PCR reads with MiXCR, one row per CDR3 protein. The table lists about 200,000 distinct CDR3 sequences, 95% of them singletons. V was cut by 3 bases and J by 5 bases, with 9 bases left in between. Per the germline V gene, CDR1 is SGHTA and CDR2 is FQGNSA. The CDR3 has 13 residues. Healthy donors constituted the control group, matched for age and sex. Negative isolation was used for CD8+ and CD4+ T cells, and FACS enrichment was applied to TEMRA cells.

The sequence derives from a human donor in good health. Specimen: CD4+ T cells from PBMCs. V is TRBV7-2 and J is TRBJ2-3; D not resolved. The CDR3 here is CASSFNGRDTQYF. The CDR3 DNA is TGTGCCAGCAGCTTTAACGGCCGAGATACGCAGTATTTT.